The clone carrying this T cell receptor (beta chain) was counted ten times or more. MiXCR was run by TCRdb on the reads, yielding one entry per CDR3 protein. The table has fewer than 550,000 distinct CDR3 sequences, approximately 25% seen once. The germline V gene has CDR1 SGHDT and CDR2 YYEEEE. This CDR3 has 15 residues. V was cut by 4 bases and J by 0 bases, with 11 bases left in between. The source of the sample is a study of T cell repertoires in cytomegalovirus infection. The specimen was PBMCs. This chain joins TRBV5-6 and TRBJ1-5; D unresolved. The sequence came from a human donor in good health (CMV status not recorded). Some clones in this sample may be carry-over from other donors' samples. CDR3 in DNA: TGTGCCAGCAGCCTGACGGACTATAGCAATCAGCCCCAGCATTTT. As protein: CASSLTDYSNQPQHF.